The rows below give T cell receptor beta chains drawn from one sample of a study of OX40 agonist ivuxolimab in advanced cancers. Sequencing was performed with immunoSEQ multiplex PCR; in TCRdb, only in-frame clones are kept and a portion is missing. The table lists about 62,000 clones, roughly 80% of them singletons. Sequences were derived from CD4+ or CD8+ T cells sorted from blood, sampled in a trial of the OX40 agonist ivuxolimab. The receptors were sampled from an adult with an advanced solid tumor such as melanoma, head and neck, liver or kidney cancer. Each CDR3 is given with its conserved first and last residue. D genes are given only for firm matches. Part of the rows lack a size; the others show once, few, many or a class for expanded clones.

v_gene: TRBV14
abundance: few
j_gene: TRBJ2-1
d_gene: TRBD1
CDR3nt: TGTGCCAGCAGCCAACGACAGGGTATTTACAATGAGCAGTTCTTC
CDR3aa: CASSQRQGIYNEQFF

v_gene: TRBV30
abundance: -
j_gene: TRBJ2-7
d_gene: TRBD2
CDR3nt: TGTGCCTGGAGTCCTTTAGCGGGGGTCTCCTACGAGCAGTACTTC
CDR3aa: CAWSPLAGVSYEQYF

v_gene: TRBV5-1
abundance: -
j_gene: TRBJ2-5
d_gene: -
CDR3nt: TGCGCCAGCAGCTTGGTGGCGAACCAAGAGACCCAGTACTTC
CDR3aa: CASSLVANQETQYF

v_gene: TRBV7-9
abundance: once
j_gene: TRBJ1-6
d_gene: TRBD1
CDR3nt: TGTGCCAGCAGCTACGGACAGGGACATAATTCACCCCTCCACTTT
CDR3aa: CASSYGQGHNSPLHF

v_gene: TRBV4-1
abundance: -
j_gene: TRBJ2-2
d_gene: -
CDR3nt: TGCGCCAGCAGCCAACCCGGAATGAGCGGGGAGCTGTTTTTT
CDR3aa: CASSQPGMSGELFF

v_gene: TRBV9
abundance: -
j_gene: TRBJ2-2
d_gene: -
CDR3nt: TGTGCCAGCAGCGTCAAAAACAGGGCGAACACCGGGGAGCTGTTTTTT
CDR3aa: CASSVKNRANTGELFF

v_gene: TRBV7-2
abundance: few
j_gene: TRBJ2-2
d_gene: -
CDR3nt: TGTGCCAGCAGCTTAGCCGGCAGTGGGAGCACCGGGGAGCTGTTTTTT
CDR3aa: CASSLAGSGSTGELFF

v_gene: TRBV30
abundance: -
j_gene: TRBJ1-3
d_gene: -
CDR3nt: TGTGCCTGGAGTGCCGGGGCTGGAAACACCATATATTTT
CDR3aa: CAWSAGAGNTIYF

v_gene: TRBV5-4
abundance: -
j_gene: TRBJ2-3
d_gene: -
CDR3nt: TGTGCCAGCAGCTTGGTTGGGACTAGCACAGATACGCAGTATTTT
CDR3aa: CASSLVGTSTDTQYF

v_gene: TRBV7-9
abundance: few
j_gene: TRBJ2-1
d_gene: -
CDR3nt: TGTGCCAGCAGCCCGGACTCAAACTACAATGAGCAGTTCTTC
CDR3aa: CASSPDSNYNEQFF

v_gene: TRBV5-6
abundance: few
j_gene: TRBJ2-3
d_gene: TRBD1
CDR3nt: TGTGCCAGCAGCCCCGGGACAGGCGCCCCAGATACGCAGTATTTT
CDR3aa: CASSPGTGAPDTQYF

v_gene: TRBV18
abundance: -
j_gene: TRBJ1-4
d_gene: -
CDR3nt: TGTGCCAGCCTGGGTCCCAATAATGAAAAACTGTTTTTT
CDR3aa: CASLGPNNEKLFF

v_gene: TRBV6-1
abundance: few
j_gene: TRBJ2-3
d_gene: TRBD2
CDR3nt: TGTGCCAGCAGTGAAGGCTTAGCGGGGAGTGGAGATACGCAGTATTTT
CDR3aa: CASSEGLAGSGDTQYF

v_gene: TRBV7-2
abundance: -
j_gene: TRBJ1-4
d_gene: -
CDR3nt: TGTGCCAGCAGCTTAGCAGGGGATGGGGAAAAACTGTTTTTT
CDR3aa: CASSLAGDGEKLFF

v_gene: TRBV11-3
abundance: -
j_gene: TRBJ2-3
d_gene: -
CDR3nt: TGTGCCAGCAGCTCGAGAGGGGGGGAATTGTCAGATACGCAGTATTTT
CDR3aa: CASSSRGGELSDTQYF

v_gene: TRBV7-8
abundance: -
j_gene: TRBJ2-1
d_gene: TRBD2
CDR3nt: TGTGCCAGCAGCCTAGGGGAGGGCTATTACAATGAGCAGTTCTTC
CDR3aa: CASSLGEGYYNEQFF

v_gene: TRBV28
abundance: -
j_gene: TRBJ1-5
d_gene: -
CDR3nt: TGTGCAAGTGGTCAGCCCCAGCATTTT
CDR3aa: CASGQPQHF

v_gene: TRBV4-1
abundance: -
j_gene: TRBJ2-7
d_gene: -
CDR3nt: TGCGCCAGCAGCCAAGATGAAGGGCCAGGCCTCTCCTACGAGCAGTACTTC
CDR3aa: CASSQDEGPGLSYEQYF

v_gene: TRBV7-9
abundance: -
j_gene: TRBJ2-3
d_gene: TRBD1
CDR3nt: TGTGCCAGCTGCAAAGAAACAGGGGCTTCAGATACGCAGTATTTT
CDR3aa: CASCKETGASDTQYF

v_gene: TRBV7-9
abundance: -
j_gene: TRBJ2-7
d_gene: -
CDR3nt: TGTGCCAGCAGCGGATCTAGTGCCCTGTCTCTCGAGCAGTACTTC
CDR3aa: CASSGSSALSLEQYF

v_gene: TRBV5-6
abundance: -
j_gene: TRBJ2-5
d_gene: -
CDR3nt: TGTGCCAGCAGCTTGGCATTAGGTTTCGGTGTGAAGGAGACCCAGTACTTC
CDR3aa: CASSLALGFGVKETQYF

v_gene: TRBV6-1
abundance: -
j_gene: TRBJ2-7
d_gene: -
CDR3nt: TGTGCCAGCAGTGAAACAGGGAGCTCCTACGAGCAGTACTTC
CDR3aa: CASSETGSSYEQYF

v_gene: TRBV4-3
abundance: -
j_gene: TRBJ2-3
d_gene: -
CDR3nt: TGCGCCAGCAGCCAAGATCCCCCAGGGGCCTACACAGATACGCAGTATTTT
CDR3aa: CASSQDPPGAYTDTQYF

v_gene: TRBV7-9
abundance: -
j_gene: TRBJ2-7
d_gene: -
CDR3nt: TGTGCCAGCAGCCAAGAAGCGGTATCCTACGAGCAGTACTTC
CDR3aa: CASSQEAVSYEQYF

v_gene: TRBV5-4
abundance: -
j_gene: TRBJ2-3
d_gene: TRBD2
CDR3nt: TGTGCCAGCAGCCCGCTAGCGGCCCCTTTCACAGATACGCAGTATTTT
CDR3aa: CASSPLAAPFTDTQYF

v_gene: TRBV28
abundance: -
j_gene: TRBJ1-4
d_gene: -
CDR3nt: TGTGCCAGCAGGACTCCCAAGGAAAAACTGTTTTTT
CDR3aa: CASRTPKEKLFF

v_gene: TRBV7-9
abundance: -
j_gene: TRBJ2-5
d_gene: -
CDR3nt: TGTGCCAGCAGCCCCGAGGCAGAGACCCAGTACTTC
CDR3aa: CASSPEAETQYF